This TCR beta chain came from a study of blood T cell repertoires in COVID-19. TCRdb's table, derived via immunoSEQ multiplex PCR, lists solely in-frame clones and lacks some. The sample shows about 300,000 clones, about 90% of them seen only once. There are 15 residues in the CDR3. The V and J ends lost 7 bases and 3 bases respectively, with 17 bases between them. Germline V gene data show CDR1 as SGHTA and CDR2 as FQGTGA. The sequence came from a woman aged 25 to 39 with COVID-19, enrolled during active disease. The chain uses TRBV7-3 and TRBJ2-3, with D perhaps TRBD2 (7 bases). The sample comprised peripheral blood. The CDR3 protein is CASTPFGGRTDTQYF. In DNA form, the CDR3 reads TGTGCCAGCACCCCTTTCGGGGGGCGTACAGATACGCAGTATTTT.